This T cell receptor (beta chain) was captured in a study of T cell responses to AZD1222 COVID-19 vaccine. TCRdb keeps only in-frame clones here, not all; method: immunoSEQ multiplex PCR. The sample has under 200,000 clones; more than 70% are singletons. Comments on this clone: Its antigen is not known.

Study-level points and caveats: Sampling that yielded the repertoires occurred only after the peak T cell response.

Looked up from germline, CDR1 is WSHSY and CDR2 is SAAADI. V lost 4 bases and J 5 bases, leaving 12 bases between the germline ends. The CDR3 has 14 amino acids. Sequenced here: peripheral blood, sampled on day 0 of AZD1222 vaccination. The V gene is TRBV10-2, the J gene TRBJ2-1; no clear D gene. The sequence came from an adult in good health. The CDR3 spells CASSVSWPNNEQFF. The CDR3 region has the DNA TGCGCCAGCAGTGTGTCGTGGCCGAACAATGAGCAGTTCTTC.